This T cell receptor beta chain was identified in a study of blood T cell repertoires in COVID-19. Germline CDR1 and CDR2: MNHNS and SASEGT. With 3 bases removed from V and 5 bases from J, the gap between germline ends came to 10 bases. This CDR3 spans 13 amino acids. As processed by the authors: Reference gene primer amplification gave estimated nucleated cell counts. Profiled with immunoSEQ multiplex PCR; TCRdb holds only in-frame clones, not every one. Clonal size and the V and J genes are those of that table, whereas D and trimming came from the DNA. The table has 120,000 to 150,000 clones, around four fifths seen once; the top ten hold about 3%.

The chain couples TRBV6-1 to TRBJ1-2; D not certain. The sequence was collected from a woman in her thirties or forties with active or convalescent COVID-19. The specimen was peripheral blood. CDR3 coding DNA: TGTGCCAGCAGTGAGGCGGCGGATTATGGCTACACCTTC. Protein: CASSEAADYGYTF.